This T cell receptor (beta chain) was recorded in a study of T cells in Graves' hyperthyroidism and ophthalmopathy. Study details: Peripheral blood sampling occurred at initial diagnosis, before any treatment. Broader study findings: With a median lead of 6.5 months before onset, the model predicted ophthalmopathy.

TCR beta CDR3 sequences were amplified from RNA transcripts. First-round RT-PCR targeting the TCR CDR3 was performed with the HTBI primer set. MiXCR was run by TCRdb on the multiplex PCR reads, yielding one entry per CDR3 protein. The sample shows roughly 380,000 distinct CDR3 sequences, approximately 14% of them seen only once. Trimming at V came to 6 bases and at J to 5 bases, leaving 6 bases not matched to a gene. Germline loops: CDR1 ENHRY, CDR2 SYGVKD. The CDR3 runs to 14 residues. This clonotype was found many times. The antigen is unknown. Each 10 ml fresh peripheral blood draw supplied the PBMCs.

The chain joins TRBV10-3 to TRBJ2-7; 11 positions agree with TRBD2. The sample comprised blood. The clonotype comes from a woman in her sixties or seventies with Graves' hyperthyroidism. The CDR3 protein is CAISDGGLADEQYF. CDR3 coding DNA: TGTGCCATCAGCGACGGGGGACTAGCGGACGAGCAGTACTTC.